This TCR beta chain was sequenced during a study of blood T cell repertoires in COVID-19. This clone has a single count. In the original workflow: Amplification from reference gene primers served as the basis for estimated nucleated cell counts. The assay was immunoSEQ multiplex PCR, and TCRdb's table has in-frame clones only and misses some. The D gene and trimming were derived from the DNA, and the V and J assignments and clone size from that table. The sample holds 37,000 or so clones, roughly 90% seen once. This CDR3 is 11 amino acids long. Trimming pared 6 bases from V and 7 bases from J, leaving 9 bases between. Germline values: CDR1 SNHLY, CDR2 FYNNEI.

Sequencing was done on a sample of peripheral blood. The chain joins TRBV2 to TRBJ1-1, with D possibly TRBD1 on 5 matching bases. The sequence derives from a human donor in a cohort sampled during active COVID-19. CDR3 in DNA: TGTGCCAGCAGGCCGGGGGGTGAAGCTTTCTTT. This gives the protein CASRPGGEAFF.